This TCR beta chain is drawn from a study of early T cells in non-severe SARS-CoV-2 infection (dated by TCRdb to the early 2020s). For the study in its entirety: Because TCR sequencing relied on bulk RNA taken from unsorted whole blood, pairing of alpha and beta chains was not possible. Study-wide conclusions, independent of this receptor: VDJdb matching was skewed toward anti-spike CD8 responses and likely underestimated virus-specific expansions, missing private and CD4 specificities.

This clonotype was observed at least ten times. It lacks a known antigen. No much larger clonotype is one base removed from it; base qualities were not supplied. CDR1 and CDR2 are drawn from the germline V gene: SGDLS, YYNGEE. For this chain, trimming is 6 bases at the V end and 3 bases at the J end, and the number of junction bases without a gene match is 5. The CDR3 covers 14 residues, taking in both the cysteine and the phenylalanine. Only the CDR3 region is kept as DNA, spanning 42 bases read in frame from base 1. The method behind the library was 5' RACE. The sequencer was a NextSeq 500. Unique molecular identifiers were attached to individual cDNA molecules in the TCR library protocol so that sequencing error and PCR bias could be corrected. Both TCR alpha and beta chains were sequenced, and tight co-correlation was observed between alpha and beta sequence abundances in each sample. The study's own analysis went as follows. V gene, J gene and CDR3 annotation of TCR sequences was performed with Decombinator V4. Expanded TCRs were defined as changing significantly between any two time points under a Poisson model with p below 0.0001. TCR abundances were normalised to the total number of TCRs sequenced in each sample and reported as counts per million. MAIT TCRs were defined by TRAV1-2 paired with TRAJ12, TRAJ20 or TRAJ33, and iNKT TCRs by TRAV10 paired with TRAJ18. VDJdb, accessed 1 November 2021, was searched for CMV, EBV and SARS-CoV-2 annotated TCRs, with TCRs annotated for multiple antigens excluded. TCRdb trimmed the raw reads at Q25, called clones with MiXCR and kept productive beta chains. Each entry is one CDR3 protein sequence, shown with its most common DNA and genes. None of the V and J calls come from the authors' own analysis; TCRdb made them. Present in this sample are tens of thousands of distinct CDR3 sequences, roughly a sixth of which were seen just once. Around 9.8% of the sample goes to the ten largest clones.

Set within a cohort of healthcare workers in London, UK, this nested case-control study involved weekly PCR testing of nasopharyngeal swabs along with blood sampling. Healthcare workers were recruited between 23 and 31 March 2020, during the week of the UK lockdown, and were followed weekly for up to about 15 weeks. This chain is built from TRBV9 and TRBJ2-1, and 8 bases in between align with TRBD2. This specimen consisted of whole blood, obtained at baseline. This clonotype was sampled from an adult who was a healthcare worker with PCR-confirmed SARS-CoV-2 infection or an uninfected control (not recorded which). The CDR3 reads CASTGTSDYNEQFF. The DNA reads TGTGCCAGCACGGGGACTAGTGACTACAATGAGCAGTTCTTC. Extended through the reference TRBV9 and TRBJ2-1 proteins, this CDR3 yields the full variable domain: DSGVTQTPKHLITATGQRVTLRCSPRSGDLSVYWYQQSLDQGLQFLIQYYNGEERAKGNILERFSAQQFPDLHSELNLSSLELGDSALYFCASTGTSDYNEQFFGPGTRLTVL.